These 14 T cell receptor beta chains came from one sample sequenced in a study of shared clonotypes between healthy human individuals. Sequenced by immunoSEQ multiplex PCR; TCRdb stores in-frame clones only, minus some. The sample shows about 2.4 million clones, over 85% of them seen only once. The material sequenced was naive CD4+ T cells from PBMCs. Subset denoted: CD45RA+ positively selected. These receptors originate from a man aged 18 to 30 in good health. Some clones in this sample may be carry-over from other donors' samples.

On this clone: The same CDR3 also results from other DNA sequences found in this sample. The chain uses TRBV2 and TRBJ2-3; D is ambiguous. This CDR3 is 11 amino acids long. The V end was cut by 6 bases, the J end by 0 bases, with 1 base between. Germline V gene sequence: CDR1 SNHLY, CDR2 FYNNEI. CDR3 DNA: TGTGCCAGCAGCAGCACAGATACGCAGTATTTT. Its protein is CASSSTDTQYF.

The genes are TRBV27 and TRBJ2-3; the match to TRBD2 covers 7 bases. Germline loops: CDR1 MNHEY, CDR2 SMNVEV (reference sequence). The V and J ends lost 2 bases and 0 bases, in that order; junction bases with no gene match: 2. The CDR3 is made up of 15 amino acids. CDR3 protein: CASSLAGESTDTQYF. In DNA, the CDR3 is TGTGCCAGCAGTTTAGCGGGAGAGAGCACAGATACGCAGTATTTT.

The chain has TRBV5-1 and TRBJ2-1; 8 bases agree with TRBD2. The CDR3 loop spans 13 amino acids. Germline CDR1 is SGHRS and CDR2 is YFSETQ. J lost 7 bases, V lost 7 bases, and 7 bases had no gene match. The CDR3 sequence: CASGAPGGNEQFF. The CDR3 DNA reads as TGCGCCAGCGGGGCCCCGGGGGGGAATGAGCAGTTCTTC.

The CDR3 reads CASSFPSGRAGFSYNEQFF. The CDR3 region has the DNA TGTGCCAGCAGTTTTCCTAGCGGGAGGGCCGGGTTTTCCTACAATGAGCAGTTCTTC. This rearrangement joins TRBV28 to TRBJ2-1; 12 nucleotides align to TRBD2. CDR3 length: 19 residues. The V gene's germline CDR1 is MDHEN and CDR2 SYDVKM. With 3 bases clipped from V and 1 base from J, the junction kept 10 bases outside the gene matches. Drawing the rest from reference TRBV28 and TRBJ2-1, the complete variable domain is DVKVTQSSRYLVKRTGEKVFLECVQDMDHENMFWYRQDPGLGLRLIYFSYDVKMKEKGDIPEGYSVSREKKERFSLILESASTNQTSMYLCASSFPSGRAGFSYNEQFFGPGTRLTVL.

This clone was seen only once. The CDR3 region has the DNA TGTGCCAGCAGCTTTGACCGGTCCCGAACAAATTCTGATACGCAGTATTTT. Amino acids: CASSFDRSRTNSDTQYF. The J gene is TRBJ2-3, the V gene TRBV7-6; unclear D gene. V lost 3 bases, J lost 6 bases, and 22 bases lay in between. Germline V lookup: CDR1 SGHVS, CDR2 FNYEAQ. CDR3 length equals 17 residues.

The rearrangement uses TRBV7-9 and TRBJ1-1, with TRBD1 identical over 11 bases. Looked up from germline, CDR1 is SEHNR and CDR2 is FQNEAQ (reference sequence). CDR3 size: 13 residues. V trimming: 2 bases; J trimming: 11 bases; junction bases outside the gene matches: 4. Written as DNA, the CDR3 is TGTGCCAGCAGCTTAAGGACAGGGGGCATGGCTTTCTTT. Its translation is CASSLRTGGMAFF.

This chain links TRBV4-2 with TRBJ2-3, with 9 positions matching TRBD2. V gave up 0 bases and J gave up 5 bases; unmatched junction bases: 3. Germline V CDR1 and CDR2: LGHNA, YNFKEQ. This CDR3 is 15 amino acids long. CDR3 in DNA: TGTGCCAGCAGCCAAGAGCGGGAGGGCGGAGATACGCAGTATTTT. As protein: CASSQEREGGDTQYF.

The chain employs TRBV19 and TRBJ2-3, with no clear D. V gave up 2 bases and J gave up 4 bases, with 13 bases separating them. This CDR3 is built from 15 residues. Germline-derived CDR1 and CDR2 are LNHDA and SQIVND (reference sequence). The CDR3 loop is CASSIWGSQADTQYF. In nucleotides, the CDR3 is TGTGCCAGTAGTATATGGGGATCCCAGGCAGATACGCAGTATTTT.

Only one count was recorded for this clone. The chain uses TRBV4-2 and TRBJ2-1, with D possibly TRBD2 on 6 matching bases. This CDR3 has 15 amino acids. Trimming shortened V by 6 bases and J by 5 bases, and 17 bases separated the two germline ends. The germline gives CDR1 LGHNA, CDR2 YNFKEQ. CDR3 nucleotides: TGTGCCAGCAGGGAGGGGCTACTTAGGGACAATGAGCAGTTCTTC. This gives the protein CASREGLLRDNEQFF.

CDR3 amino acids: CASSLGGLAGGSNTQYF. The DNA of the CDR3 is TGCGCCAGCAGCTTGGGGGGACTAGCGGGAGGATCAAATACGCAGTATTTT. The chain is built from TRBV5-1 and TRBJ2-3; TRBD2 aligns across 15 bases. This CDR3 comprises 17 residues. The junction had 6 bases not matched to a gene; V was cut back by 0 bases and J by 7 bases. The germline V gene encodes CDR1 SGHRS and CDR2 YFSETQ.

CDR3 sequence: CASSPRTGRYGYTF. CDR3 nucleotides: TGTGCCAGTAGTCCGAGGACAGGGCGCTATGGCTACACCTTC. J is TRBJ1-2 and V is TRBV19; 8 positions match TRBD1. Trimming took 5 bases from V and 4 from J; bases not matched to a gene: 6. Germline assignment: CDR1 LNHDA and CDR2 SQIVND (reference sequence). The CDR3 loop spans 14 amino acids.

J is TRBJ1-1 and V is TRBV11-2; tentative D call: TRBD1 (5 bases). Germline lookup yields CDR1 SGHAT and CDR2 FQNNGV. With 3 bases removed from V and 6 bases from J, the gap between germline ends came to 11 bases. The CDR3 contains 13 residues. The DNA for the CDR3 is TGTGCCAGCAGCTTCTACGGGACCTCTGAAGCTTTCTTT. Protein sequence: CASSFYGTSEAFF. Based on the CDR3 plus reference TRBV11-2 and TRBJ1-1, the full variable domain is EAGVAQSPRYKIIEKRQSVAFWCNPISGHATLYWYQQILGQGPKLLIQFQNNGVVDDSQLPKDRFSAERLKGVDSTLKIQPAKLEDSAVYLCASSFYGTSEAFFGQGTRLTVV.

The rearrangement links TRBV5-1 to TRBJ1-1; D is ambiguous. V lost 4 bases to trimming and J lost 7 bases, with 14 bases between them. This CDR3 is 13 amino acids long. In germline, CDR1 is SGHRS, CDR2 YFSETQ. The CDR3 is CASSESPGSEAFF. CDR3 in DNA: TGCGCCAGCAGCGAATCCCCCGGGAGTGAAGCTTTCTTT.

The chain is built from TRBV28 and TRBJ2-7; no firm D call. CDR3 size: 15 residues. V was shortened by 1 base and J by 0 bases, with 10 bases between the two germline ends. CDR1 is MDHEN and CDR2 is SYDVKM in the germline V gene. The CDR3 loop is CASSLFSAGSYEQYF. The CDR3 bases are TGTGCCAGCAGTTTATTCTCTGCAGGCTCCTACGAGCAGTACTTC.